One and the same sample provided the 22 T cell receptor beta chains below, sequenced in a study of blood T cell repertoires in COVID-19. Assay used: immunoSEQ multiplex PCR; TCRdb lists only in-frame clones, some missing. The table shows about 170,000 clones, with around 90% occurring only once. The sequenced material came from peripheral blood. The origin of the receptors is a man aged 45-60 years who had recovered from COVID-19.

This chain links TRBV6-1 with TRBJ2-3, with 9 bases matching TRBD2. CDR3 size: 14 residues. Per the germline V gene, CDR1 is MNHNS and CDR2 is SASEGT. The J segment lost 5 bases and the V segment lost 4 bases, leaving 4 bases of the junction unmatched. DNA of the CDR3: TGTGCCAGCAGTGCAGCGGGAGGTCAAGATACGCAGTATTTT. Protein: CASSAAGGQDTQYF.

The V call is TRBV7-8, the J call TRBJ2-3, with TRBD2 matching 12 bases. CDR1 is SGHVS, CDR2 FQNEAQ, per germline. There are 18 residues in the CDR3. V lost 4 bases to trimming and J lost 4 bases; unmatched junction nucleotides: 12. The CDR3 here is CASSSRLAGEAGADTQYF. The CDR3 bases are TGTGCCAGCAGCTCTAGACTAGCGGGAGAGGCGGGGGCAGATACGCAGTATTTT.

The CDR3: CASSDEGVSTDTQYF. The CDR3 nucleotides read TGTGCCAGCAGCGACGAGGGAGTTAGCACAGATACGCAGTATTTT. The V gene is TRBV9, the J gene TRBJ2-3; possible D gene TRBD2, 5 bases. The V and J ends lost 3 bases and 0 bases respectively, with 11 bases between them. The germline gives CDR1 SGDLS, CDR2 YYNGEE. CDR3 length: 15 residues.

V gene TRBV9 combines with J gene TRBJ2-5; 7 bases agree with TRBD2. CDR1 and CDR2 (germline): SGDLS, YYNGEE. This CDR3 contains 14 residues. V was pared by 3 bases and J by 1 base, with 3 bases of the junction left unmatched. The CDR3 DNA reads as TGTGCCAGCAGCGAAGCGGGACCCCAAGAGACCCAGTACTTC. This encodes CASSEAGPQETQYF.

J is TRBJ1-5 and V is TRBV7-2, with D uncertain. Germline V gene data show CDR1 as SGHTA and CDR2 as FQGNSA. Deletions cut 3 bases from V and 4 bases from J, with 10 bases between. The CDR3 runs 14 residues. CDR3 bases: TGTGCCAGCAGCTTCCTGGCACCGAATCAGCCCCAGCATTTT. Translation gives CASSFLAPNQPQHF.

This chain joins TRBV18 and TRBJ1-1, with a possible D match to TRBD1 (5 bases). The CDR3 runs to 17 residues. Germline-derived CDR1 and CDR2 are KGHSH and LQKENI. V was clipped by 0 bases and J by 4 bases, with 18 bases between them. The CDR3 DNA reads as TGTGCCAGCTCACCACCGATGGGCCCTGGGGGGACCACTGAAGCTTTCTTT. Translated: CASSPPMGPGGTTEAFF.

The CDR3 reads CASSIVGTGDTEAFF. The CDR3 nucleotides are TGTGCCAGTAGTATAGTAGGGACAGGGGACACTGAAGCTTTCTTT. The chain uses TRBV19 and TRBJ1-1; 10 bases are shared with TRBD1. After removal of 1 base from V and 3 bases from J, the junction contained 2 bases not matched to a gene. Germline V gene data show CDR1 as LNHDA and CDR2 as SQIVND (reference sequence). The CDR3 loop spans 15 amino acids. The full variable domain, its missing parts supplied by reference TRBV19 and TRBJ1-1, is DGGITQSPKYLFRKEGQNVTLSCEQNLNHDAMYWYRQDPGQGLRLIYYSQIVNDFQKGDIAEGYSVSREKKESFPLTVTSAQKNPTAFYLCASSIVGTGDTEAFFGQGTRLTVV.

This clone was seen just once. The chain links TRBV11-3 to TRBJ2-1, with 9 bases fitting TRBD1. V shed 4 bases, J shed 1 base, and the junction held 2 bases outside the gene matches. The V gene's germline CDR1 is SGHNT and CDR2 YENEEA. The CDR3 consists of 15 residues. In DNA form, the CDR3 reads TGTGCCAGCAGCTCAGACAGGGGGTCCTACAATGAGCAGTTCTTC. It is translated as CASSSDRGSYNEQFF.

The J gene is TRBJ2-2, the V gene TRBV19; TRBD2 is a possible D gene (5 bases). The CDR3 contains 14 residues. V was pared by 7 bases and J by 7 bases, with 16 bases between. Germline loops: CDR1 LNHDA, CDR2 SQIVND (reference sequence). CDR3 sequence reads: CASTMAGVSGELFF. The DNA of the CDR3 is TGTGCCAGTACCATGGCCGGGGTGAGCGGGGAGCTGTTTTTT. The full variable domain, with the rest looked up from reference TRBV19 and TRBJ2-2, is DGGITQSPKYLFRKEGQNVTLSCEQNLNHDAMYWYRQDPGQGLRLIYYSQIVNDFQKGDIAEGYSVSREKKESFPLTVTSAQKNPTAFYLCASTMAGVSGELFFGEGSRLTVL.

This clone was observed a handful of times. V gene TRBV2 combines with J gene TRBJ1-2; D ambiguous. The CDR3 consists of 12 residues. Germline CDR1 SNHLY, CDR2 FYNNEI. Trimming left V 6 bases short and J 8 bases short, with 13 bases between. Written as DNA, the CDR3 is TGTGCCAGCAGGGGAGAGGCGGGCGGCTACACCTTC. Amino acids: CASRGEAGGYTF.

The chain combines TRBV9 with TRBJ2-5; the match to TRBD2 covers 8 bases. The germline V gene encodes CDR1 SGDLS and CDR2 YYNGEE. V shed 1 base and J 1 base; nucleotides not matched to a gene: 3. This CDR3 is built from 15 residues. The CDR3: CASSVYGGGQETQYF. The CDR3 nucleotides read TGTGCCAGCAGCGTATACGGGGGGGGCCAAGAGACCCAGTACTTC.

This chain joins TRBV19 and TRBJ2-2; TRBD2 matches 8 bases. The CDR3 has 17 amino acids. The J segment lost 3 bases and the V segment lost 11 bases, leaving 17 bases of the junction unmatched. Germline lookup yields CDR1 LNHDA and CDR2 SQIVND (reference sequence). For the CDR3, the DNA is TGTGCCGCCGCAAAGTGGAGCGGGAGATCGGACACCGGGGAGCTGTTTTTT. Protein product: CAAAKWSGRSDTGELFF. Drawing the rest from reference TRBV19 and TRBJ2-2, the complete variable domain is DGGITQSPKYLFRKEGQNVTLSCEQNLNHDAMYWYRQDPGQGLRLIYYSQIVNDFQKGDIAEGYSVSREKKESFPLTVTSAQKNPTAFYLCAAAKWSGRSDTGELFFGEGSRLTVL.

The chain carries TRBV10-1 and TRBJ2-1, with D possibly TRBD1 on 5 matching bases. CDR1 is WNHNN, CDR2 SYGVQD, per germline (reference sequence). The CDR3 covers 18 residues. Between the trimmed V and J ends, which lost 7 bases and 8 bases, there was a span of 30 bases. CDR3 amino acids: CASTDSQAPGPGNDEQFF. CDR3 nucleotide sequence: TGCGCCAGCACCGACTCACAGGCCCCGGGCCCAGGTAACGATGAGCAGTTCTTC.

In nucleotides, the CDR3 is TGCGCCAGCAGCAGGGACAGCGCGAGCTCTGGGGCCAACGTCCTGACTTTC. Amino acid sequence: CASSRDSASSGANVLTF. V usage is TRBV5-1 and J usage is TRBJ2-6; TRBD1 agrees at 7 bases. The CDR3 has 17 amino acids. Germline assignment: CDR1 SGHRS and CDR2 YFSETQ. V trimming: 4 bases; J trimming: 0 bases; junction bases outside the gene matches: 7. Based on the CDR3 plus reference TRBV5-1 and TRBJ2-6, the full variable domain is KAGVTQTPRYLIKTRGQQVTLSCSPISGHRSVSWYQQTPGQGLQFLFEYFSETQRNKGNFPGRFSGRQFSNSRSEMNVSTLELGDSALYLCASSRDSASSGANVLTFGAGSRLTVL.

This rearrangement joins TRBV27 to TRBJ2-2; perhaps TRBD2 as D (6 bases). Germline CDR1 and CDR2: MNHEY and SMNVEV (reference sequence). The V gene lost 10 bases and the J gene lost 5 bases, with 17 bases spanning the gap. This CDR3 spans 14 amino acids. The DNA for the CDR3 is TGTGCCACCCGGATGGGACTTATTACCGGGGAGCTGTTTTTT. Amino acid sequence: CATRMGLITGELFF.

The chain couples TRBV29-1 to TRBJ1-2, with D perhaps matching TRBD1 (6 bases). V gave up 0 bases and J gave up 1 base, with 9 bases separating them. The germline CDR1 and CDR2 sequences are SQVTM and ANQGSEA. The CDR3 sequence is 14 residues long. The CDR3 DNA reads as TGCAGCGTTGAAGATCACAGGGTTAACTATGGCTACACCTTC. It yields the protein CSVEDHRVNYGYTF.

The chain joins TRBV5-8 to TRBJ2-7, with D possibly being TRBD1 (6 bases). The V and J ends lost 2 bases and 1 base respectively, with 16 bases between them. CDR3 size: 16 residues. Germline values: CDR1 SGHTS, CDR2 YDEGEE. The DNA of the CDR3 is TGTGCCAGCAGCTTACCGGGACAAATTTTTTCCTACGAGCAGTACTTC. It translates to CASSLPGQIFSYEQYF.

The rearrangement links TRBV27 to TRBJ2-3; D not resolved. V lost 6 bases, J lost 5 bases, and 15 bases lay in between. This CDR3 is built from 14 residues. CDR1 is MNHEY and CDR2 is SMNVEV in the germline V gene (reference sequence). The CDR3, as DNA: TGTGCCAGCAGCTTAAACCCCTCAGGAGATACGCAGTATTTT. This encodes CASSLNPSGDTQYF.

The V and J genes are TRBV27 and TRBJ2-6; no reliable D call. Germline CDR1 MNHEY, CDR2 SMNVEV (reference sequence). V gave up 3 bases and J gave up 2 bases, with 11 bases separating them. The CDR3 is 16 amino acids. CDR3: CASSFSTDAGANVLTF. For the CDR3, the DNA is TGTGCCAGCAGTTTCTCAACAGACGCTGGGGCCAACGTCCTGACTTTC.

The chain is built from TRBV6-6 and TRBJ2-7, with D tentatively TRBD1 (5 bases). CDR1 is MNHNY and CDR2 is SVGAGI in the germline V gene (reference sequence). The CDR3 consists of 13 residues. Trimming took off 6 bases at V and 2 bases at J, with 11 bases between the two ends. CDR3 amino acids: CASSPDSPYEQYF. The CDR3 DNA reads as TGTGCCAGCAGCCCCGACAGCCCCTACGAGCAGTACTTC.

Concerning this clone: One junction end does not reproduce the germline sequence, and a read error may be involved. The chain employs TRBV10-2 and TRBJ2-7; perhaps TRBD1 as D (5 bases). Germline CDR1 is WSHSY and CDR2 is SAAADI. The CDR3 has 14 amino acids. The chain's CDR3 is CTSRDRTSSYEQYF. The CDR3 DNA is TGTACATCAAGAGATAGGACATCCTCCTACGAGCAGTACTTC.

The rearrangement links TRBV6-6 to TRBJ1-1; 9 positions agree with TRBD1. V lost 5 bases and J lost 4; bases outside the gene matches: 5. Germline-derived CDR1 and CDR2 are MNHNY and SVGAGI (reference sequence). This CDR3 contains 14 residues. For the CDR3, the DNA is TGTGCCAGCAGTCCCGGGACAGGGCGCACTGAAGCTTTCTTT. Encoded protein: CASSPGTGRTEAFF.